Each of the 5 T cell receptor beta chains below was sequenced from the same sample in a study of shared clonotypes between healthy human individuals. Only in-frame clones appear in the TCRdb table, and some are missing; sequencing was by immunoSEQ multiplex PCR. The sample lists approximately 2.5 million clones; around nine tenths were seen once. Specimen: naive CD4+ T cells sorted from blood. The subset denotes: CD45RA+ positively selected. The source of these receptors is a man aged 18 to 35 in good health.

Written as DNA, the CDR3 is TGTGCCAGCAGCTTGCCCGGGACTAGCGGCTACGAGCAGTACTTC. Its protein is CASSLPGTSGYEQYF. The V gene is TRBV5-4, the J gene TRBJ2-7, with 11 nucleotides matching TRBD2. V was pared by 1 base and J by 3 bases, with 3 bases of the junction left unmatched. Germline assignment: CDR1 SGHNT and CDR2 YYREEE (reference sequence). The CDR3 totals 15 residues.

The genes are TRBV29-1 and TRBJ1-5; TRBD1 agrees at 10 bases. V lost 5 bases to trimming and J lost 0 bases; unmatched junction nucleotides: 4. CDR1 is SQVTM and CDR2 is ANQGSEA in the germline V gene. This CDR3 comprises 15 residues. This chain's CDR3 is CSVLGDRGSNQPQHF. Written as DNA, the CDR3 is TGCAGCGTTCTGGGGGACAGGGGTAGCAATCAGCCCCAGCATTTT.

This chain links TRBV10-3 with TRBJ2-7; 8 bases map to TRBD1. Trimming at V came to 10 bases and at J to 6 bases, leaving 11 bases not matched to a gene. The CDR3 length is 13 residues. Germline lookup yields CDR1 ENHRY and CDR2 SYGVKD. In DNA, the CDR3 is TGTGCCACACGGGACAGGTACCTGGGCGAGCAGTACTTC. Translating it yields CATRDRYLGEQYF.

About this clone: Other DNA sequences in this specimen translate into the identical CDR3. V gene TRBV9 combines with J gene TRBJ2-3; 8 bases fit TRBD2. The V gene's germline CDR1 is SGDLS and CDR2 YYNGEE. J gave up 1 base and V 4 bases, and 5 bases lay outside the gene matches. The CDR3 spans 15 residues. The CDR3, as DNA: TGTGCCAGCAGCCCCCGGGAGGGGGGCACAGATACGCAGTATTTT. Translated, it gives CASSPREGGTDTQYF.

Worth noting for this clone: The same CDR3 also results from other DNA sequences found in this sample. The chain carries TRBV5-4 and TRBJ2-3; 8 bases line up with TRBD2. This CDR3 has 15 residues. Germline V gives CDR1 SGHNT, CDR2 YYREEE (reference sequence). Germline trimming cut 0 bases from V and 0 bases from J; bases unmatched to any gene: 0. The CDR3 region has the DNA TGTGCCAGCAGCTTGGCGGGGGGGAGCACAGATACGCAGTATTTT. Translation gives CASSLAGGSTDTQYF.